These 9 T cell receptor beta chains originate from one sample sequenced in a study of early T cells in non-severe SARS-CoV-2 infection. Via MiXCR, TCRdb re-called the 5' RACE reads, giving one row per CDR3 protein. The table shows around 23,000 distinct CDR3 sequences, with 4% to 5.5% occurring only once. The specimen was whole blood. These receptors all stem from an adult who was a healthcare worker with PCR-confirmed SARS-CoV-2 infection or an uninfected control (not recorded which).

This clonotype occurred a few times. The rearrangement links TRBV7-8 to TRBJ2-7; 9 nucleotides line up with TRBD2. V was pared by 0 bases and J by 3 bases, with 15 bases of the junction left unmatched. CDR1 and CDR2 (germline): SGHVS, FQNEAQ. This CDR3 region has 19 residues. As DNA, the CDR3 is TGTGCCAGCAGCTTAGCCTTCGCGGGAGGGTCCCAGGTTGGCTACGAGCAGTACTTC. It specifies CASSLAFAGGSQVGYEQYF.

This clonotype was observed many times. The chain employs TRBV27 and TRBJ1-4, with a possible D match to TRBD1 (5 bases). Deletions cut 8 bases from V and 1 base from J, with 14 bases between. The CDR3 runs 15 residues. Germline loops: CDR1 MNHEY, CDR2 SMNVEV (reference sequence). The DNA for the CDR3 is TGTGCCAGCTCGAGGGGACTTCTAACTAATGAAAAACTGTTTTTT. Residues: CASSRGLLTNEKLFF. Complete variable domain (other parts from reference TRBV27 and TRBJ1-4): EAQVTQNPRYLITVTGKKLTVTCSQNMNHEYMSWYRQDPGLGLRQIYYSMNVEVTDKGDVPEGYKVSRKEKRNFPLILESPSPNQTSLYFCASSRGLLTNEKLFFGSGTQLSVL.

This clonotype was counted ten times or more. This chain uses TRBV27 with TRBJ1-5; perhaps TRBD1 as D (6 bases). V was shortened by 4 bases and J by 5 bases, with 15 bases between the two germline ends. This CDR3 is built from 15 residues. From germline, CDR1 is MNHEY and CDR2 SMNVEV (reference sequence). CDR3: CASSSLTGLHQPQHF. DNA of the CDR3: TGTGCCAGCAGTTCCCTAACAGGGCTTCATCAGCCCCAGCATTTT.

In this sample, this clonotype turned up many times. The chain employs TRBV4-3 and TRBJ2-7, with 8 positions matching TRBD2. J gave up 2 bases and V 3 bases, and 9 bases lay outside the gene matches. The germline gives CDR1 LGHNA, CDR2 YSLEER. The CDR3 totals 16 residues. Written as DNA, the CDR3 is TGCGCCAGCAGCCAGTCCGGAGGACTAGCAACCTACGAGCAGTACTTC. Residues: CASSQSGGLATYEQYF.

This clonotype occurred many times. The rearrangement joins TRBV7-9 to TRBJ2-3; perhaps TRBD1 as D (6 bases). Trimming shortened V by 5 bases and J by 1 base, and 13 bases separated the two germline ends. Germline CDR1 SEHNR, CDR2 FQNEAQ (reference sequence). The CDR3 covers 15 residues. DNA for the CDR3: TGTGCCAGCAGCAGCCGGGACACTCGCACAGATACGCAGTATTTT. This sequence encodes CASSSRDTRTDTQYF.

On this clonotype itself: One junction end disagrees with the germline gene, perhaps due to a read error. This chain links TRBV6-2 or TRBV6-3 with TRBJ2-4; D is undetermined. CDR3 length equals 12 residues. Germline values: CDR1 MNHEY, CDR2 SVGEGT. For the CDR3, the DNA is TGTGCCAGCGGCCGGGCAGCCAACATTCTGTACTTC. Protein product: CASGRAANILYF.

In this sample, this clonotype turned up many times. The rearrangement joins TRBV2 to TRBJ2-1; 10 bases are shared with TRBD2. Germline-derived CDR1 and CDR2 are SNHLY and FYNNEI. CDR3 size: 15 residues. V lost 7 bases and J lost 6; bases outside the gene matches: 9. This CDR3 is CASTPILAGGNEQFF. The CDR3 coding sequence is TGTGCCAGCACCCCGATTTTAGCGGGAGGCAATGAGCAGTTCTTC.

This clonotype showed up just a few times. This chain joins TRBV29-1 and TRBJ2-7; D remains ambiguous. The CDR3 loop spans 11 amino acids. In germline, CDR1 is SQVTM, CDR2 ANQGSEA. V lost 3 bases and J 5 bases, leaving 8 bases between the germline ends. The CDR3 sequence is CSVDHSNEQYF. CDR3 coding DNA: TGCAGCGTTGATCACAGCAACGAGCAGTACTTC.

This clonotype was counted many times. The CDR3 region is CASRAGINYLDEQFF. The CDR3 DNA is TGTGCCAGCAGGGCCGGGATCAACTACTTGGATGAGCAGTTCTTC. The chain combines TRBV7-2 with TRBJ2-1; D perhaps matches TRBD2 (5 bases). The CDR3 totals 15 residues. V was shortened by 6 bases and J by 8 bases, with 20 bases between the two germline ends. Germline-derived CDR1 and CDR2 are SGHTA and FQGNSA.